The 24 T cell receptor beta chains below come from one sample, sequenced in a study of OX40 agonist ivuxolimab in advanced cancers. Sequencing used immunoSEQ multiplex PCR; TCRdb keeps in-frame clones, though not all of them. The data contain 75,000 to 80,000 clones, around four fifths of them singletons. The specimen was CD4+ or CD8+ T cells sorted from blood, collected in a trial of the OX40 agonist ivuxolimab. The receptors derive from an adult with an advanced solid tumor such as melanoma, head and neck, liver or kidney cancer.

This rearrangement joins TRBV4-3 to TRBJ1-2; D gene ambiguous. The CDR3 covers 15 residues. Germline V lookup: CDR1 LGHNA, CDR2 YSLEER. Trimming shortened V by 0 bases and J by 4 bases, and 12 bases separated the two germline ends. The CDR3 spells CASSQDRMDGYGYTF. For the CDR3, the DNA is TGCGCCAGCAGCCAAGACCGGATGGACGGCTATGGCTACACCTTC.

The CDR3: CASSLYPGTTYEQYF. The CDR3 DNA reads as TGCGCCAGCAGCTTGTACCCAGGGACAACCTACGAGCAGTACTTC. The chain couples TRBV5-1 to TRBJ2-5, with a tentative D call TRBD1 (6 bases). The better agreement between TRBJ2-7 and the DNA end casts doubt on the J call. The length of the CDR3 is 15 residues. Germline V gene data show CDR1 as SGHRS and CDR2 as YFSETQ.

The chain recombines TRBV6-6 with TRBJ2-7; TRBD2 is a possible D gene (6 bases). Looked up from germline, CDR1 is MNHNY and CDR2 is SVGAGI (reference sequence). This CDR3 is 16 amino acids long. Trimming cost V 6 bases and J 3 bases, with 21 bases left between them. CDR3 protein: CASRDPRTDGGYEQYF. In nucleotides, the CDR3 is TGTGCCAGCAGGGATCCTCGGACTGACGGGGGCTACGAGCAGTACTTC.

The chain employs TRBV5-1 and TRBJ1-1; 7 nucleotides align to TRBD1. Germline values: CDR1 SGHRS, CDR2 YFSETQ. The length of the CDR3 is 13 residues. Unmatched junction bases numbered 1, after V lost 2 bases and J lost 3 bases. Written as DNA, the CDR3 is TGCGCCAGCAGCTTCCAGGGGGACACTGAAGCTTTCTTT. It translates to CASSFQGDTEAFF. The complete variable domain, with remaining parts taken from reference TRBV5-1 and TRBJ1-1, reads KAGVTQTPRYLIKTRGQQVTLSCSPISGHRSVSWYQQTPGQGLQFLFEYFSETQRNKGNFPGRFSGRQFSNSRSEMNVSTLELGDSALYLCASSFQGDTEAFFGQGTRLTVV.

In DNA form, the CDR3 reads TGTGCCAGCACCCTAAGCCCTAATGAAAAACTGTTTTTT. Protein sequence: CASTLSPNEKLFF. J is TRBJ1-4 and V is TRBV6-6; D ambiguous. Germline assignment: CDR1 MNHNY and CDR2 SVGAGI (reference sequence). The V end lost 7 bases, the J end lost 3 bases, and 9 bases lay between the germline ends. The CDR3 extends over 13 amino acids.

The rearrangement uses TRBV28 and TRBJ2-2, with unresolved D. The ends were cut back, 8 bases at V and 1 base at J, with 8 bases in the middle. Germline-derived CDR1 and CDR2 are MDHEN and SYDVKM. The length of the CDR3 is 13 residues. The CDR3 region is CASLLQNTGELFF. The DNA of the CDR3 is TGTGCCAGCCTTCTGCAGAACACCGGGGAGCTGTTTTTT.

Regarding this clone: The same CDR3 also results from other DNA sequences found in this sample. The V and J genes are TRBV29-1 and TRBJ1-2, with D unclear. Trimming pared 3 bases from V and 5 bases from J, leaving 13 bases between. Germline assignment: CDR1 SQVTM and CDR2 ANQGSEA. The CDR3 totals 13 residues. The DNA for the CDR3 is TGCAGCGTTGAGGCGGGAGGCGGGTATGGCTACACCTTC. Encoded protein: CSVEAGGGYGYTF. Full variable domain (outside the CDR3, taken from reference TRBV29-1 and TRBJ1-2): SAVISQKPSRDICQRGTSLTIQCQVDSQVTMMFWYRQQPGQSLTLIATANQGSEATYESGFVIDKFPISRPNLTFSTLTVSNMSPEDSSIYLCSVEAGGGYGYTFGSGTRLTVV.

This chain links TRBV7-2 with TRBJ2-6, with D unclear. Deletions cut 1 base from V and 0 bases from J, with 16 bases between. The CDR3 runs to 19 residues. Germline-derived CDR1 and CDR2 are SGHTA and FQGNSA. The CDR3 loop reads CASSLVAVPGGSGANVLTF. CDR3 DNA: TGTGCCAGCAGCTTAGTGGCTGTCCCCGGCGGCTCTGGGGCCAACGTCCTGACTTTC.

The J gene is TRBJ2-7, the V gene TRBV6-5; D could derive from TRBD1 or TRBD2 (5 bases each). Trimming took off 5 bases at V and 5 bases at J, with 16 bases between the two ends. Germline lookup yields CDR1 MNHEY and CDR2 SVGAGI. The CDR3 is 14 residues long. DNA for the CDR3: TGTGCCAGCAGTCAAACACGAGGGGTCAACGAGCAGTACTTC. This sequence encodes CASSQTRGVNEQYF.

This chain links TRBV6-1 with TRBJ1-4, with 8 bases lining up with TRBD1. The CDR3 sequence is 13 residues long. The junction had 7 bases not matched to a gene; V was cut back by 6 bases and J by 10 bases. The V gene's germline CDR1 is MNHNS and CDR2 SASEGT. The DNA for the CDR3 is TGTGCCAGCAGATGGACAGGGACTGGAAAACTGTTTTTT. Translated, it gives CASRWTGTGKLFF.

As concerns this clone: The junction departs from germline at one end; a sequencing error may be responsible. The chain couples TRBV14 to TRBJ1-2; TRBD1 aligns across 10 bases. The CDR3 is made up of 13 amino acids. Germline loops: CDR1 SGHDN, CDR2 FVKESK. The CDR3 region has the DNA TGTGCCAGCAGCCAAGGGAGACAGGGGGCAAATTACTTC. Its translation: CASSQGRQGANYF.

This clone was counted a few times. The gene calls are TRBV5-8 and TRBJ2-1; no definite D call. CDR1 is SGHTS, CDR2 YDEGEE, per germline. Trimming removed 0 bases at V and 4 bases at J, with 8 bases between. The CDR3 extends over 14 amino acids. The CDR3 sequence is CASSLGQAYNEQFF. The CDR3 DNA reads as TGTGCCAGCAGCTTGGGGCAGGCTTACAATGAGCAGTTCTTC.

The V call is TRBV6-1, the J call TRBJ1-3, with a possible D match to TRBD1 (5 bases). There are 14 residues in the CDR3. V was pared by 3 bases and J by 7 bases, with 13 bases between. Germline V gives CDR1 MNHNS, CDR2 SASEGT. The CDR3 region has the DNA TGTGCCAGCAGTGACTGGGGGATGGGGAACACCATATATTTT. It yields the protein CASSDWGMGNTIYF.

The gene calls are TRBV28 and TRBJ2-7; 8 bases are a match to TRBD1. J gave up 1 base and V 6 bases, and 11 bases lay outside the gene matches. The germline gives CDR1 MDHEN, CDR2 SYDVKM. The CDR3 spans 16 residues. CDR3 sequence reads: CASSAAGQGQSYEQYF. CDR3 coding DNA: TGTGCCAGCAGCGCCGCCGGACAGGGTCAATCCTACGAGCAGTACTTC.

The rearrangement links TRBV6-1 to TRBJ2-7, with 8 bases lining up with TRBD2. J gave up 0 bases and V 2 bases, and 6 bases lay outside the gene matches. Germline CDR1 MNHNS, CDR2 SASEGT. The CDR3 runs to 16 residues. CDR3 sequence (DNA): TGTGCCAGCAGTGAAAGGGATGCGGGGGGCTCCTACGAGCAGTACTTC. Protein sequence: CASSERDAGGSYEQYF.

The chain employs TRBV19 and TRBJ1-2, with D unresolved. CDR3 size: 13 residues. The V gene lost 7 bases and the J gene lost 2 bases, with 11 bases spanning the gap. In germline, CDR1 is LNHDA, CDR2 SQIVND (reference sequence). The CDR3: CASNTRTNYGYTF. The DNA of the CDR3 is TGTGCCAGTAATACGCGAACAAACTATGGCTACACCTTC.

The chain links TRBV4-2 to TRBJ2-5; TRBD2 agrees at 9 bases. Per germline, CDR1 LGHNA and CDR2 YNFKEQ. Trimming took 1 base from V and 3 from J; bases not matched to a gene: 6. The CDR3 contains 16 residues. The chain's CDR3 is CASSQVRASGEETQYF. The CDR3 nucleotides are TGTGCCAGCAGCCAAGTTAGGGCTAGCGGGGAAGAGACCCAGTACTTC.

This clone was counted once. The chain is built from TRBV18 and TRBJ2-6, with a possible D match to TRBD1 (5 bases). This CDR3 is 16 amino acids long. Germline lookup yields CDR1 KGHSH and CDR2 LQKENI. The V gene lost 4 bases and the J gene lost 2 bases, with 12 bases spanning the gap. CDR3 sequence: CASSQARATGANVLTF. The CDR3, as DNA: TGTGCCAGCTCACAGGCCAGGGCAACTGGGGCCAACGTCCTGACTTTC.

This sequence joins TRBV5-4 and TRBJ2-5, with D hard to call. The CDR3 is 14 amino acids. Germline V gene lookup returns CDR1 SGHNT and CDR2 YYREEE (reference sequence). V was trimmed by 9 bases and J by 1 base, leaving 16 bases between them. The CDR3 region is CATQLRQVQETQYF. The CDR3 DNA reads TGTGCCACCCAGCTTCGGCAGGTCCAAGAGACCCAGTACTTC.

This rearrangement joins TRBV11-2 to TRBJ1-2; D perhaps matches TRBD1 (6 bases). V dropped 5 bases and J dropped 2 bases, with 12 bases sitting between them. Germline CDR1 is SGHAT and CDR2 is FQNNGV. The CDR3 length is 14 residues. Here the CDR3 reads CASSKLQGNYGYTF. DNA for the CDR3: TGTGCCAGCAGCAAACTACAGGGAAACTATGGCTACACCTTC. The complete variable domain, with remaining parts taken from reference TRBV11-2 and TRBJ1-2, reads EAGVAQSPRYKIIEKRQSVAFWCNPISGHATLYWYQQILGQGPKLLIQFQNNGVVDDSQLPKDRFSAERLKGVDSTLKIQPAKLEDSAVYLCASSKLQGNYGYTFGSGTRLTVV.

The rearrangement links TRBV27 to TRBJ1-1, with D uncertain. The CDR3 is 13 amino acids. Germline-derived CDR1 and CDR2 are MNHEY and SMNVEV (reference sequence). V was pared by 5 bases and J by 11 bases, with 18 bases between. The CDR3 loop is CASSPSVGSRAFF. In nucleotides, the CDR3 is TGTGCCAGCAGTCCATCAGTCGGCAGCCGGGCTTTCTTT.

The sample holds a few counts of this clone. The chain combines TRBV9 with TRBJ2-5; D is possibly TRBD2 (5 bases). Germline CDR1 and CDR2: SGDLS and YYNGEE. The CDR3 is made up of 15 amino acids. The V end was cut by 0 bases, the J end by 1 base, with 10 bases between. CDR3 sequence reads: CASSVASGSQETQYF. In nucleotides, the CDR3 is TGTGCCAGCAGCGTAGCCTCGGGATCCCAAGAGACCCAGTACTTC. The variable domain in full, with the rest retrieved from reference TRBV9 and TRBJ2-5, is DSGVTQTPKHLITATGQRVTLRCSPRSGDLSVYWYQQSLDQGLQFLIQYYNGEERAKGNILERFSAQQFPDLHSELNLSSLELGDSALYFCASSVASGSQETQYFGPGTRLLVL.

This sequence joins TRBV5-8 and TRBJ2-5, with 9 bases matching TRBD1. This CDR3 contains 15 residues. Trimming at V came to 1 base and at J to 4 bases, leaving 5 bases not matched to a gene. CDR1 SGHTS and CDR2 YDEGEE come from the germline V gene. In DNA, the CDR3 is TGTGCCAGCAGCTTGCCGACAGGGGGGCCAGAGACCCAGTACTTC. Its translation: CASSLPTGGPETQYF.

This clone was picked up one time. The chain uses TRBV4-1 and TRBJ2-1, with 10 bases that match TRBD1. CDR1 MGHRA and CDR2 YSYEKL come from the germline V gene. CDR3 length equals 16 residues. V shed 1 base, J shed 7 bases, and the junction held 7 bases outside the gene matches. Written as DNA, the CDR3 is TGCGCCAGCAGCCAAGTTCGACAGGGGGCGCGTAATGAGCAGTTCTTC. Its translation is CASSQVRQGARNEQFF.